Following are 2 T cell receptor beta chains from one sample sequenced in a study of T cell responses to AZD1222 COVID-19 vaccine. Clones were sequenced by immunoSEQ multiplex PCR, and TCRdb holds only the in-frame ones, with some missing. The sample lists tens of thousands of clones, roughly 90% seen once, with 13% in the top ten. The sequencing used peripheral blood, collected on day 0 of AZD1222 vaccination. The source of these receptors is an adult in good health.

The gene calls are TRBV5-1 and TRBJ2-5; 9 bases are shared with TRBD1. The CDR3 loop spans 13 amino acids. The junction had 1 base not matched to a gene; V was cut back by 4 bases and J by 3 bases. From germline, CDR1 is SGHRS and CDR2 YFSETQ. The CDR3 DNA sequence: TGCGCCAGCAGCCGGGACAGGGAAGAGACCCAGTACTTC. The encoded protein is CASSRDREETQYF.

The chain is built from TRBV7-9 and TRBJ1-2; D is unclear. V shed 5 bases and J shed 3 bases, with 16 bases lying between them. The CDR3 length is 15 residues. From germline, CDR1 is SEHNR and CDR2 FQNEAQ (reference sequence). The CDR3: CASSPRPGSDYGYTF. The CDR3 nucleotides read TGTGCCAGCAGCCCCCGTCCGGGATCGGACTATGGCTACACCTTC.